This TCR beta chain was retrieved from a study of shared clonotypes between healthy human individuals. Generated by immunoSEQ multiplex PCR, the TCRdb table keeps only in-frame clones and is missing some. Of over a million clones listed, approximately 98.5% were seen once; the top ten hold about 0.35%. Trimming took off 11 bases at V and 3 bases at J, with 22 bases between the two ends. In germline, CDR1 is MDHEN, CDR2 SYDVKM. This CDR3 has 15 amino acids. The sample was naive CD4+ T cells sorted from blood. This sample's subset: CD45RA+ positively selected. The receptor was isolated from a young man in good health. This chain connects TRBV28 to TRBJ1-1; D perhaps matches TRBD1 (6 bases). DNA for the CDR3: TGTGCCGGCAAGCAGTCACAGGGAAAATACACTGAAGCTTTCTTT. Encoded protein: CAGKQSQGKYTEAFF.